This T cell receptor (beta chain) originates from a study of cytomegalovirus exposure and HLA in healthy donors. The PCR used 60 Vbeta and 13 Jbeta primers. Sequencing was performed with immunoSEQ multiplex PCR; in TCRdb, only in-frame clones are kept and a portion is missing. The data contain more than 150,000 clones, over 80% of them singletons. The table lists this clone with a count of one. The specimen was PBMCs. The sequence was obtained from a man between 35 and 55 years old in good health and CMV-seropositive.

In DNA form, the CDR3 reads TGTGCCAGTACCCGAGGGAGGTCCGACACTGAAGCTTTCTTT. It translates to CASTRGRSDTEAFF. The chain links TRBV19 to TRBJ1-1; D is ambiguous. The CDR3 spans 14 residues. Germline V gene data show CDR1 as LNHDA and CDR2 as SQIVND (reference sequence). Trimming pared 7 bases from V and 3 bases from J, leaving 15 bases between. Full variable domain (rest looked up from reference TRBV19 and TRBJ1-1): DGGITQSPKYLFRKEGQNVTLSCEQNLNHDAMYWYRQDPGQGLRLIYYSQIVNDFQKGDIAEGYSVSREKKESFPLTVTSAQKNPTAFYLCASTRGRSDTEAFFGQGTRLTVV.